This TCR beta chain was documented in a study of blood T cell repertoires in COVID-19 (dated by TCRdb to about 2020). Looking at the study overall: The collaborator samples originated in the United States, Italy and Spain and spanned the acute and convalescent phases of COVID-19. The prospective study material was composed of cDNA or gDNA derived from T cells, B-cell-depleted T cells, or PBMCs. Subjects who had been exposed to COVID-19, were actively infected with it, or had recovered from it provided the deeply sampled blood TCRbeta repertoires that made up the dataset. A freely available public database, intended as a resource for researchers studying the immune response to SARS-CoV-2, is where the repertoires were released. Samples came from the ongoing ImmuneRACE study (first 160 participants) plus 1,254 subjects from 6 global collaborators. Nearly every sample came with metadata listing a de-identified subject ID, COVID-19 status, age in years and sex. Where HLA class I and class II types were available, the types were taken from metadata supplied by the sample provider, not from assay-based typing. Here is what the overall study found, with its caveats: How much clinical and demographic metadata was included differed by source and by participant, and the metadata was provided uncurated.

The collaborating institutions used their own protocols to collect whole blood in K2EDTA tubes. For TCRbeta analysis, collaborator samples were shipped as frozen whole blood, as isolated PBMCs, or as DNA extracted from either sample type. TCRbeta CDR3 regions were amplified from genomic DNA using the immunoSEQ Assay, a bias-controlled multiplex PCR. The authors' pipeline ran thus. The number of nucleated cells in each sample was estimated by amplification of reference gene primers within the assay. To quantify the absolute abundance of each unique TCRbeta CDR3 rearrangement, sequence reads were collapsed and filtered. For each sample, productive Simpson clonality was calculated by taking the square root of Simpson's diversity index across productive rearrangements. What TCRdb holds here is the immuneACCESS table cut down to in-frame rearrangements. Part of the clones is not present; checked against another copy, under half of the missing clones reflect an unresolved V gene, and the others are unexplained. V and J calls and clone size are given by that table; D and trimming were obtained from the DNA. The sample table lists 150,000 to 200,000 clones, approximately 91% of them with a count of one. The ten most abundant clones make up approximately 2% of the sample.

Comment on this clone: Its antigen has not been determined. Base qualities are not recorded, but no much larger clone differs from it by a single base.

Ends trimmed: V by 3 bases, J by 2 bases; bases unmatched to a gene: 8. Taken from cysteine to phenylalanine, the CDR3 has 16 residues. Only the CDR3 region is kept as DNA, spanning 48 bases read in frame from base 1. For CDR1 and CDR2, the germline V gene (reference sequence) lists MNHNY and SVGAGI. The origin of this receptor is a man younger than 35 with acute or convalescent COVID-19. The chain uses TRBV6-6 and TRBJ2-3, and 7 junctional nucleotides match TRBD1. Sequencing was carried out using peripheral blood. The DNA sequence reads TGTGCCAGCAGTTATTGGACAGGCCGAGTCACAGATACGCAGTATTTT. Translation gives CASSYWTGRVTDTQYF.